The clone carrying this TCR beta chain has a count of ten or more. The target antigen is unknown. Excluded were patients with other autoimmune diseases, uncontrolled infections, pregnancy or lactation. TCR beta CDR3 amplification used RNA transcripts. Following a first-round RT-PCR that used HTBI primers, a second-round multiplex PCR was carried out. TCRdb passed the multiplex PCR reads through MiXCR, listing each CDR3 protein once. The table has roughly 1.1 million distinct CDR3 sequences, less than 45% seen once. The entry originates in a study of Graves' ophthalmopathy and Graves' hyperthyroidism. Overall study context: Stable hyperthyroid donors showed no ophthalmopathy during 18 months follow-up. The study, taken as a whole, reports: Ophthalmopathy progression predictions by the model showed around 72% specificity and about 70% sensitivity. In blood appeared most of the expanded thyroid clonotypes whose frequency exceeded 0.001.

Germline loops: CDR1 SGHVS, CDR2 FNYEAQ. There are 16 residues in the CDR3. Trimming stripped 4 bases from V and 2 bases from J, with 17 bases between. The clonotype comes from an adult man with Graves' hyperthyroidism. Material for sequencing was peripheral blood or thyroid tissue (not recorded which). The J gene is TRBJ2-5, the V gene TRBV7-6; maybe TRBD2 (5 bases). CDR3 sequence reads: CASSSLDPRVQETQYF. CDR3 bases: TGTGCCAGCAGCTCCCTGGATCCGAGGGTTCAAGAGACCCAGTACTTC. Based on the CDR3 plus reference TRBV7-6 and TRBJ2-5, the full variable domain is GAGVSQSPRYKVTKRGQDVALRCDPISGHVSLYWYRQALGQGPEFLTYFNYEAQQDKSGLPNDRFSAERPEGSISTLTIQRTEQRDSAMYRCASSSLDPRVQETQYFGPGTRLLVL.